Listed below are T cell receptor beta chains from one sample, sequenced in a study of T cell changes during pregnancy in multiple sclerosis. Using immunoSEQ multiplex PCR, the repertoire was profiled, and TCRdb retains in-frame clones only, with some absent. Seen here are about 60,000 clones, about nine tenths observed once, and the top ten hold 1.3%. The sequencing here drew on peripheral blood, taken in the second trimester of pregnancy. The receptors stem from a female donor with multiple sclerosis, enrolled in a pregnancy study. The CDR3 runs from the conserved cysteine through the conserved F or W. D genes are given only for firm matches. Size tells how often a clone was seen (once, few, many) or the class of an expanded clone, and some rows leave it out.

>TRBV7-2|-|TRBJ1-5|-
TGTGCCAGCAGCGAATTGACCAGGGGCCAGCCCCAGCATTTT
CASSELTRGQPQHF
>TRBV6-1|-|TRBJ1-4|-
TGTGCCAGCAGTACAGGGCCGGCAACTAATGAAAAACTGTTTTTT
CASSTGPATNEKLFF
>TRBV11-2|TRBD1|TRBJ1-1|-
TGTGCCAGCAGCCCCCTCGCCGGGACAGGGGGAACTGAAGCTTTCTTT
CASSPLAGTGGTEAFF
>TRBV7-9|-|TRBJ1-1|-
TGTGCCAGCAGCCCCACGACAGGTATGAACACTGAAGCTTTCTTT
CASSPTTGMNTEAFF
>TRBV19|-|TRBJ2-7|-
TGTGCCAGTAGTATAGATTCGCAGGTCTCCTACGAGCAGTACTTC
CASSIDSQVSYEQYF
>TRBV28|TRBD1|TRBJ2-1|-
TGTGCCAGCAGTTTAGACAGGGTTCGGGGGCAGTTCTTC
CASSLDRVRGQFF
>TRBV2|-|TRBJ1-2|-
TGTGCCAGTCCCTCGCCGACACTTAAAGCAGGCTACACCTTC
CASPSPTLKAGYTF
>TRBV28|-|TRBJ2-1|-
TGTGCCAGCAGTTCCCCTTGGAGGGGGGGGTACAATGAGCAGTTCTTC
CASSSPWRGGYNEQFF
>TRBV5-1|-|TRBJ1-2|-
TGCGCCAGCAGCCCACGCTGGGACATCGAGGTTTATGGCTACACCTTC
CASSPRWDIEVYGYTF
>TRBV11-2|-|TRBJ1-1|-
TGTGCCAGCAGCTTAGGTTATGTCCGCGCTGAAGCTTTCTTT
CASSLGYVRAEAFF
>TRBV7-2|-|TRBJ2-7|-
TGTGCCAGCAGCCCTGCGGGCTCCAGCTCCTACGAGCAGTACTTC
CASSPAGSSSYEQYF
>TRBV18|-|TRBJ2-2|-
TGTGCCAGCTCACCACCTAGCGCGGGCACCGGGGAGCTGTTTTTT
CASSPPSAGTGELFF
>TRBV7-2|TRBD1|TRBJ1-5|-
TGTGCCAGCAGCTCGCAGGGGGCGGGCAATCAGCCCCAGCATTTT
CASSSQGAGNQPQHF
>TRBV21-1|-|TRBJ2-2|once
TGTGCCAGCAGCCCCAAGCCCCGGACATCAGCCGGGGAGCTGTTTTTT
CASSPKPRTSAGELFF
>TRBV19|TRBD2|TRBJ2-1|-
TGTGCCAGTCTAGCGGGGGGCTCCTACAATGAGCAGTTCTTC
CASLAGGSYNEQFF
>TRBV5-8|TRBD1|TRBJ1-2|-
TGTGCCAGCAGAGATACAGGGGTCAACTATGGCTACACCTTC
CASRDTGVNYGYTF
>TRBV27|TRBD2|TRBJ2-1|once
TGTGCCAGCAGTTTATACCTAGCGGGGGGGGATGAGCAGTTCTTC
CASSLYLAGGDEQFF
>TRBV6-6|TRBD2|TRBJ2-5|-
TGTGCCAGCAGTAGGACTAGCGGGGGGGTGCAGTACTTC
CASSRTSGGVQYF
>TRBV29-1|-|TRBJ2-3|once
TGCAGCTCATCCCGGGATGTATGGGGCACAGATACGCAGTATTTT
CSSSRDVWGTDTQYF
>TRBV4-1|TRBD1|TRBJ1-2|-
TGCGCCAGCAGCCAAGGAGCCGGGACAGTCCAAAGGGGGGGCTACACCTTC
CASSQGAGTVQRGGYTF
>TRBV5-1|TRBD2|TRBJ2-3|-
TGCGCCAGCAGCTCCCTCCGGACTAGCGGGGGAACAGATACGCAGTATTTT
CASSSLRTSGGTDTQYF
>TRBV10-3|-|TRBJ1-1|-
TGTGCCACCCGAACGGAAGAACAGGAACCGCCTGTGGGGTGGACTGAAGCTTTCTTT
CATRTEEQEPPVGWTEAFF
>TRBV7-3|-|TRBJ1-5|-
TGTGCCAGCAGCTTAGGGCGCAATCAGCCCCAGCATTTT
CASSLGRNQPQHF
>TRBV30|-|TRBJ1-5|-
TGTGCCTGGAGTGTATTCGGGGGAGGGCCCCAGCATTTT
CAWSVFGGGPQHF
>TRBV4-1|-|TRBJ1-2|many
TGCGCCAGCAGCCAAGAAAGGAGGCGGGGGGCCGCGTGGGGCTACACCTTC
CASSQERRRGAAWGYTF
>TRBV5-1|-|TRBJ1-5|few
TGCGCCAGCAGCTTGGATCCAGGGCGTCATCAGCCCCAGCATTTT
CASSLDPGRHQPQHF
>TRBV2|TRBD1|TRBJ1-3|-
TGTGCCAGCCAACAGGGGGCGGCCGGAAACACCATATATTTT
CASQQGAAGNTIYF
>TRBV7-2|-|TRBJ2-1|-
TGTGCCAGCAGCCACTGGACTACCACCATTGCGGATGAGCAGTTCTTC
CASSHWTTTIADEQFF
>TRBV5-1|-|TRBJ1-3|-
TGCGCCAGCAGCCGAGACAGAACTTCTGGAAACACCATATATTTT
CASSRDRTSGNTIYF
>TRBV7-8|-|TRBJ1-1|-
TGTGCCAGCAGCCTAGGGGGACTGGCTGATATGAAGTGGATCTTT
CASSLGGLADMKWIF
>TRBV7-9|-|TRBJ2-1|-
TGTGCCAGCAGCGGGGCCCCCACTTCCAATGAGCAGTTCTTC
CASSGAPTSNEQFF
>TRBV6-5|-|TRBJ1-1|few
TGTGCCAGCAGTTACTCGGCGGGATACACTGAAGCTTTCTTT
CASSYSAGYTEAFF
>TRBV6-5|-|TRBJ1-1|few
TGTGCCAGTGCCAGAATAGGGAGGAACACTGAAGCTTTCTTT
CASARIGRNTEAFF
>TRBV7-3|TRBD1|TRBJ2-7|-
TGTGCCAGCAGCTTAATGGCAGGGGGTTCCTACGAGCAGTACTTC
CASSLMAGGSYEQYF
>TRBV7-9|-|TRBJ1-4|-
TGTGCCAGCAGCTTAGTGGTGGGGCCCAATGAAAAACTGTTTTTT
CASSLVVGPNEKLFF
>TRBV5-1|-|TRBJ2-2|-
TGCGCCAGCAGCTTGGCCACGGGGTACACCGGGGAGCTGTTTTTT
CASSLATGYTGELFF
>TRBV11-2|-|TRBJ1-1|-
TGTGCCAGCAGCCCCGCCTTGGGAGGGACTGAAGCTTTCTTT
CASSPALGGTEAFF
>TRBV5-1|TRBD1|TRBJ1-4|-
TGCGCCAGTAGACAGGGGGCAGAAGAAAAACTGTTTTTT
CASRQGAEEKLFF
>TRBV6-1|TRBD2|TRBJ2-5|-
TGTGCCAGCAGGCGTAGCGGGGCTAAGCAAGAGACCCAGTACTTC
CASRRSGAKQETQYF
>TRBV23-1|-|TRBJ1-5|-
TGCGCCCGCCCCCGAGAGGGAAGTTCTCCCCAGCCCCAGCATTTT
CARPREGSSPQPQHF